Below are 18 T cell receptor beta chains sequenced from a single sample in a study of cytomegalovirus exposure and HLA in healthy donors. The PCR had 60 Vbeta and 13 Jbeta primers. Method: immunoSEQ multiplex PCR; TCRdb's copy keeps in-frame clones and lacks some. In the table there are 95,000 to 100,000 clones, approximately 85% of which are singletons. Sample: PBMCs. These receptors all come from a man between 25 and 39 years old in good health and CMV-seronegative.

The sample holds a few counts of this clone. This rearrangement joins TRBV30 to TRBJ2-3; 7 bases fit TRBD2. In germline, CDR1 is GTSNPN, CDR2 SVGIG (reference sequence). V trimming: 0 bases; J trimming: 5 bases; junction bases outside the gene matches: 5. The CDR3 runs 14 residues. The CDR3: CAWSVSGKVDTQYF. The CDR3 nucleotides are TGTGCCTGGAGTGTAAGCGGGAAGGTAGATACGCAGTATTTT.

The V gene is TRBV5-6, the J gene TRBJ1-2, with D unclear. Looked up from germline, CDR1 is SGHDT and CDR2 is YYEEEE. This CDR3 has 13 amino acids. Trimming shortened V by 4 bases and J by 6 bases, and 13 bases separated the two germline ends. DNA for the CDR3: TGTGCCAGCAGCCCAAGTAGAAGCAATGGCTACACCTTC. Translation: CASSPSRSNGYTF.

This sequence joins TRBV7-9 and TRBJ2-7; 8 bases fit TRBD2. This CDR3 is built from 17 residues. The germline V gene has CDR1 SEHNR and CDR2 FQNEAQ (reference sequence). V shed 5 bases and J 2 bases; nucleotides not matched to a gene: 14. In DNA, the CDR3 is TGTGCCAGCAGCCCCCTCCGGGCGGGAGGAAAGGCCTACGAGCAGTACTTC. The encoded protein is CASSPLRAGGKAYEQYF.

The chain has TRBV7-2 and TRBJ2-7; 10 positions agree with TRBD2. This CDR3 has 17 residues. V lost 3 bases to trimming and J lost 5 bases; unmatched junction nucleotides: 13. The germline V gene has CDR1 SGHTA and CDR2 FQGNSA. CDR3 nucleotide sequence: TGTGCCAGCAGCTTGGATCTAGCGGGAGTAGTGTCGGACGAGCAGTACTTC. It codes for CASSLDLAGVVSDEQYF.

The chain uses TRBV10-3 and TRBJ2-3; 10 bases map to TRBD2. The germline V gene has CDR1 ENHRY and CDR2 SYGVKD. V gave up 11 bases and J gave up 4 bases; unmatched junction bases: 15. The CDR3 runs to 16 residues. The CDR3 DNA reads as TGTGCCGCACTCAGCGGGCTAGCGGGAGCCGCAGATACGCAGTATTTT. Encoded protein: CAALSGLAGAADTQYF.

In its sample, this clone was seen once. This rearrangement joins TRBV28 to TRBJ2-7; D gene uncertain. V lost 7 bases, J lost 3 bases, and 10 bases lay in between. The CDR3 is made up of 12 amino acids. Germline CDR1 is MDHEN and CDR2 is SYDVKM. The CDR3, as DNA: TGTGCCAGCAACCTTTATAGCTACGAGCAGTACTTC. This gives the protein CASNLYSYEQYF.

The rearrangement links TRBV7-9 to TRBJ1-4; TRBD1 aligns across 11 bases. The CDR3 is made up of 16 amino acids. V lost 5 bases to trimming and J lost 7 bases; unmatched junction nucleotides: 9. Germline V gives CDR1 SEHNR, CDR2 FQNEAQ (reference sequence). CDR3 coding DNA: TGTGCCAGCAGCCGAGCGTCGGGACAGGGGGGTGAAAAACTGTTTTTT. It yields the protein CASSRASGQGGEKLFF.

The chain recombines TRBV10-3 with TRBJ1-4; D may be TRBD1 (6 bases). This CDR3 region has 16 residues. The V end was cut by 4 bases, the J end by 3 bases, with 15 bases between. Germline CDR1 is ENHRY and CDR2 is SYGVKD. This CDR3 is CAISVGRQAANEKLFF. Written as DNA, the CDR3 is TGTGCCATCAGTGTCGGCCGACAGGCGGCTAATGAAAAACTGTTTTTT.

CDR3 in amino acids: CASSLVQGAFITGANEQFF. CDR3 sequence (DNA): TGTGCCAGCAGCTTAGTACAGGGGGCTTTCATCACCGGGGCCAATGAGCAGTTCTTC. The chain recombines TRBV13 with TRBJ2-1; 9 nucleotides line up with TRBD1. From germline, CDR1 is PRHDT and CDR2 FYEKMQ (reference sequence). Trimming cost V 1 base and J 6 bases; bases outside gene matches: 16. The CDR3 sequence is 19 residues long.

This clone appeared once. The CDR3 reads CASSTGLAEGYEQYF. The CDR3 bases are TGTGCCAGCAGCACGGGACTAGCGGAGGGCTACGAGCAGTACTTC. V and J are TRBV5-6 and TRBJ2-7, with TRBD2 matching 11 bases. The germline V gene encodes CDR1 SGHDT and CDR2 YYEEEE. The CDR3 loop spans 15 amino acids. V lost 4 bases to trimming and J lost 3 bases; unmatched junction nucleotides: 6.

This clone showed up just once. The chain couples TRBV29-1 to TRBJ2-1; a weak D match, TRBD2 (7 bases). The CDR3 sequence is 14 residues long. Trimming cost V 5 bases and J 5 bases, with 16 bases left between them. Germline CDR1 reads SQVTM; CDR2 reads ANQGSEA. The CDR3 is CSVRGQAGDNEQFF. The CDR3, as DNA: TGCAGCGTTCGGGGGCAGGCGGGGGACAATGAGCAGTTCTTC.

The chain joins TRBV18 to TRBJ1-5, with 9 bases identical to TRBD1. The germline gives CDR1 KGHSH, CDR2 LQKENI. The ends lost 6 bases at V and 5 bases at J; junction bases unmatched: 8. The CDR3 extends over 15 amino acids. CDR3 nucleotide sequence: TGTGCCAGCTCCCCCGGGACAGGGCTGTATCAGCCCCAGCATTTT. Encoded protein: CASSPGTGLYQPQHF.

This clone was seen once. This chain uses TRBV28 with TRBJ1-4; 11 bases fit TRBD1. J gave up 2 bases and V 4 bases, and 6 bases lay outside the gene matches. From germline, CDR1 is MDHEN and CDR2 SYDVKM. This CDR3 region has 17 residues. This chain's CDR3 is CASSSPDRGLTNEKLFF. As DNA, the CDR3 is TGTGCCAGCAGTTCCCCGGACAGGGGGCTCACTAATGAAAAACTGTTTTTT.

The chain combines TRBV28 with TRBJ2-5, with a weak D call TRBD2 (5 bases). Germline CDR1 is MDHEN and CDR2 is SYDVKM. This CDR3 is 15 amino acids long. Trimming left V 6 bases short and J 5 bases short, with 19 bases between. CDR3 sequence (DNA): TGTGCCAGCAGGGGAATTCGGACTCGAATGGAGACCCAGTACTTC. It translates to CASRGIRTRMETQYF.

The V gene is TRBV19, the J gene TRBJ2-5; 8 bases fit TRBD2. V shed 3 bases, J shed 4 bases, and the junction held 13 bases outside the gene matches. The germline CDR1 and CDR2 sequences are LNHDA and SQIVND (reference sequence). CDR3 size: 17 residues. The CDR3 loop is CASSIFFGAGGRETQYF. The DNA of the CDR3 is TGTGCCAGTAGTATTTTTTTTGGTGCGGGGGGCCGAGAGACCCAGTACTTC.

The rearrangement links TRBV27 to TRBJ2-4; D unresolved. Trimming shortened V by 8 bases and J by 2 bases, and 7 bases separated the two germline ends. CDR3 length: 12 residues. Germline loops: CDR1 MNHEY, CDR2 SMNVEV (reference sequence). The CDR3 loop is CASSGPKNIQYF. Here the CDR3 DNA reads TGTGCCAGCTCGGGTCCCAAAAACATTCAGTACTTC.

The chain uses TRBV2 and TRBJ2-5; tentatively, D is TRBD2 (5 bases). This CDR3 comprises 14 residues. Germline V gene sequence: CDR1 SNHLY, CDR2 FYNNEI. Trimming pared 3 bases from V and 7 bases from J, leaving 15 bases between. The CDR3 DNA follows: TGTGCCAGCAGTGACAGGACCGGGGTGGGGACCCAGTACTTC. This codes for CASSDRTGVGTQYF.

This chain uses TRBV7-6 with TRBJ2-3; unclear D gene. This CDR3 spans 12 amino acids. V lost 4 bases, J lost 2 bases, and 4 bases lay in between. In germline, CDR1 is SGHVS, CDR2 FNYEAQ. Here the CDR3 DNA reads TGTGCCAGCAGCTACTACACAGATACGCAGTATTTT. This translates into CASSYYTDTQYF.